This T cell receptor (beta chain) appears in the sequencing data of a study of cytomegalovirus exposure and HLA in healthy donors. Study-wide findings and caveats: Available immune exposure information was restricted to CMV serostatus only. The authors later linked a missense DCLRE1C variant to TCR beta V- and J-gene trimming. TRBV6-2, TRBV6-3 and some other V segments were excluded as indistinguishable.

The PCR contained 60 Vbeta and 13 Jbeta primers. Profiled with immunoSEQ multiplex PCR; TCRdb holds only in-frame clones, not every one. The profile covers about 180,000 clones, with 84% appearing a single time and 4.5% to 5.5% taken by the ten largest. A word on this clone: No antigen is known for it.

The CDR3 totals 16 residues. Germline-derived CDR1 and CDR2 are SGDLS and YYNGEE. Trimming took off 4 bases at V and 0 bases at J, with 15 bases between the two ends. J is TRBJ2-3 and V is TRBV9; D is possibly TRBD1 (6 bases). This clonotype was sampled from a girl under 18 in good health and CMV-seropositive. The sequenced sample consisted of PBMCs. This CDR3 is CASSRGTSSSTDTQYF. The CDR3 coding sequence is TGTGCCAGCAGCCGAGGGACATCCTCTAGCACAGATACGCAGTATTTT.